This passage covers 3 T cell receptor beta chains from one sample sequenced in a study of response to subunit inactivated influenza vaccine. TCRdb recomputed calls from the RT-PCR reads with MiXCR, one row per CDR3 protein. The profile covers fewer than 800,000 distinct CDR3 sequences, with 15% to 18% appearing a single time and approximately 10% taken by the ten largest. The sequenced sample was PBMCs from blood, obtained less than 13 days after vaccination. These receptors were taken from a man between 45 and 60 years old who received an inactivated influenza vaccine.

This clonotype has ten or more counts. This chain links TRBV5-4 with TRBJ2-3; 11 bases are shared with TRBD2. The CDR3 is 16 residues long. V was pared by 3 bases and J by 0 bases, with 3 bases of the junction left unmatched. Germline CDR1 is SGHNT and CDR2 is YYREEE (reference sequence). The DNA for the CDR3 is TGTGCCAGCAGCTCTCGACTAGCGGGGAGCACAGATACGCAGTATTTT. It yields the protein CASSSRLAGSTDTQYF. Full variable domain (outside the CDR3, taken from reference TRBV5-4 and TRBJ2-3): ETGVTQSPTHLIKTRGQQVTLRCSSQSGHNTVSWYQQALGQGPQFIFQYYREEENGRGNFPPRFSGLQFPNYSSELNVNALELDDSALYLCASSSRLAGSTDTQYFGPGTRLTVL.

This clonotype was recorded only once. CDR3: CASSQDKAGGAADTQYF. The CDR3 DNA reads as TGCGCCAGCAGCCAAGATAAGGCGGGGGGGGCAGCGGATACGCAGTATTTT. The chain uses TRBV4-3 and TRBJ2-3; TRBD2 aligns across 9 bases. The CDR3 has 17 residues. With 0 bases clipped from V and 6 bases from J, the junction kept 10 bases outside the gene matches. CDR1 LGHNA and CDR2 YSLEER come from the germline V gene.

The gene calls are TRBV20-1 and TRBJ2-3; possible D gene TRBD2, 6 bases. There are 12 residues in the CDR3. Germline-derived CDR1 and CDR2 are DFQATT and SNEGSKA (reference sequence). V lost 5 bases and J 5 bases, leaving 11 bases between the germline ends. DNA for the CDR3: TGCAGTGCTCCCAGGACTAAAGATACGCAGTATTTT. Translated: CSAPRTKDTQYF.